The sequence of this T cell receptor (beta chain) was determined in a study of Ad26.COV2.S vaccination and SARS-CoV-2 variants. Findings and limits, study-wide: Total T cell responses, in the TCR breadth and depth analyses, may have been underestimated.

Concerning this clone itself: Its antigen remains unknown.

Clones were sequenced by immunoSEQ multiplex PCR, and TCRdb holds only the in-frame ones, with some missing. The repertoire includes over 90,000 clones, 80% of them detected once, and approximately 15% sits in the top ten. This CDR3 is built from 15 residues. CDR1 SGHAT and CDR2 FQNNGV come from the germline V gene. V was cut by 1 base and J by 2 bases, with 12 bases left in between. The clonotype originates from a human donor who had recovered from COVID-19. The J gene is TRBJ2-7, the V gene TRBV11-2; D assignment may be TRBD1 or TRBD2 (5 bases each). Sequences were derived from peripheral blood, sampled after recovery from COVID-19. In DNA form, the CDR3 reads TGTGCCAGCAGCTTAGCTGAGGGGACGGCCTACGAGCAGTACTTC. Protein product: CASSLAEGTAYEQYF.